These 14 T cell receptor beta chains originate from one sample sequenced in a study of T cell repertoires in cytomegalovirus infection. No antigen has been identified for these receptors. TCRdb independently ran MiXCR on the reads; one entry per CDR3 protein. The sample lists about 220,000 distinct CDR3 sequences, about 40% seen once, with more than 50% in the top ten. Sequencing was performed on CD8+ T cells from cultured PBMCs, taken from culture after CMV antigen stimulation. The receptors derive from a human donor in good health (CMV status not recorded). Some clones in this sample may be carry-over from other donors' samples.

The chain employs TRBV24-1 and TRBJ2-2; no firm D call. Trimming left V 1 base short and J 4 bases short, with 3 bases between. The CDR3 has 13 amino acids. The germline CDR1 and CDR2 sequences are KGHDR and SFDVKD. The CDR3 coding sequence is TGTGCCACCAGTGATTTCTCCACCGGGGAGCTGTTTTTT. Translating it yields CATSDFSTGELFF.

This clonotype was found a few times. V usage is TRBV10-3 and J usage is TRBJ1-3, with 9 bases identical to TRBD1. The CDR3 contains 15 residues. Germline CDR1 and CDR2: ENHRY and SYGVKD. V dropped 6 bases and J dropped 0; count of bases not matched to a gene: 3. The CDR3 reads CAIRTGGNSGNTIYF. CDR3 bases: TGTGCCATCAGGACAGGGGGAAACTCTGGAAACACCATATATTTT.

This sequence joins TRBV20-1 and TRBJ1-1; 11 bases agree with TRBD1. The CDR3 extends over 17 amino acids. V lost 3 bases to trimming and J lost 5 bases; unmatched junction nucleotides: 14. Germline V gene sequence: CDR1 DFQATT, CDR2 SNEGSKA (reference sequence). Written as DNA, the CDR3 is TGCAGTGCTAGTAATAAGCGGACAGGGGGCTGGGAAACTGAAGCTTTCTTT. Translating gives CSASNKRTGGWETEAFF.

This clonotype was found many times. This chain uses TRBV7-8 with TRBJ2-1; 12 bases match TRBD2. The ends lost 1 base at V and 0 bases at J; junction bases unmatched: 4. Germline V gene lookup returns CDR1 SGHVS and CDR2 FQNEAQ. The CDR3 extends over 18 amino acids. The CDR3 loop is CASSLGLAGGVSYNEQFF. DNA for the CDR3: TGTGCCAGCAGCTTAGGGCTAGCGGGAGGGGTCTCCTACAATGAGCAGTTCTTC.

This clonotype occurred a few times. This chain joins TRBV12-3 or TRBV12-4 and TRBJ1-1; D is undetermined. V was shortened by 5 bases and J by 5 bases, with 15 bases between the two germline ends. The CDR3 is 14 amino acids. CDR3 DNA: TGTGCCAGCAGTCCGACGGCATACCCAACTGAAGCTTTCTTT. It specifies CASSPTAYPTEAFF.

A few counts support this clonotype. The V and J genes are TRBV7-3 and TRBJ1-1; 7 bases are shared with TRBD1. V gave up 5 bases and J gave up 6 bases; unmatched junction bases: 12. Germline-derived CDR1 and CDR2 are SGHTA and FQGTGA. The CDR3 length is 15 residues. CDR3 loop: CASSTNRGPGAEAFF. The CDR3 DNA reads as TGTGCCAGCAGCACGAACAGGGGTCCTGGGGCTGAAGCTTTCTTT.

The chain couples TRBV11-2 to TRBJ1-1; 9 bases agree with TRBD1. The CDR3 has 15 amino acids. With V trimmed by 5 bases and J by 1 base, 5 bases remained unmatched. Germline CDR1 and CDR2: SGHAT and FQNNGV. CDR3 coding DNA: TGTGCCAGCAGCCGGTGGGACAGGGAGAACACTGAAGCTTTCTTT. Its protein is CASSRWDRENTEAFF.

The rearrangement links TRBV27 to TRBJ1-2; the D is unclear. The CDR3 is made up of 13 amino acids. Trimming shortened V by 2 bases and J by 8 bases, and 12 bases separated the two germline ends. Germline lookup yields CDR1 MNHEY and CDR2 SMNVEV (reference sequence). CDR3 residues: CASSLTGLYGYTF. CDR3 DNA sequence: TGTGCCAGCAGTTTAACTGGTCTCTACGGCTACACCTTC.

The V gene is TRBV6-4, the J gene TRBJ2-1; 7 nucleotides align to TRBD2. Germline CDR1 reads MRHNA; CDR2 reads SNTAGT. The CDR3 covers 16 residues. The V and J ends lost 3 bases and 9 bases, in that order; junction bases with no gene match: 14. CDR3 loop: CASSESPSGIVLEQFF. The CDR3 DNA follows: TGTGCCAGCAGTGAGAGCCCTAGCGGCATCGTCCTTGAGCAGTTCTTC.

Only a few counts were recorded for this clonotype. The DNA for the CDR3 is TGTGCCATCAGAAGCTTTACAGGGAAAGTGGAGGCAGATACGCAGTATTTT. Its translation: CAIRSFTGKVEADTQYF. The genes are TRBV10-3 and TRBJ2-3; D perhaps matches TRBD1 (6 bases). The V end was cut by 6 bases, the J end by 4 bases, with 23 bases between. The CDR3 spans 17 residues. Germline lookup yields CDR1 ENHRY and CDR2 SYGVKD.

This clonotype was seen repeatedly, ten times or more. The chain couples TRBV7-8 to TRBJ1-4; 8 bases are a match to TRBD1. CDR1 and CDR2 (germline): SGHVS, FQNEAQ. V shed 6 bases and J 3 bases; nucleotides not matched to a gene: 3. The CDR3 totals 14 residues. This chain's CDR3 is CASRTGGANEKLFF. The CDR3 DNA follows: TGTGCCAGCAGAACAGGGGGGGCTAATGAAAAACTGTTTTTT.

V gene TRBV12-3 or TRBV12-4 combines with J gene TRBJ1-6; 9 positions match TRBD1. J gave up 9 bases and V 2 bases, and 5 bases lay outside the gene matches. CDR3 length: 15 residues. CDR3: CASSLTGTGTSPLHF. For the CDR3, the DNA is TGTGCCAGCAGTTTAACGGGGACAGGGACTTCACCCCTCCACTTT.

This clonotype was found a few times. V and J are TRBV19 and TRBJ1-5, with D tentatively TRBD1 (6 bases). Trimming removed 6 bases from V and 5 bases from J, with 11 bases in between. There are 13 residues in the CDR3. Germline CDR1 reads LNHDA; CDR2 reads SQIVND (reference sequence). CDR3 protein: CASRRRGDQPQHF. The CDR3 region has the DNA TGTGCCAGTAGGCGGAGGGGGGATCAGCCCCAGCATTTT.

This clonotype was counted a few times. The chain is built from TRBV7-9 and TRBJ2-2, with TRBD1 as a possible D gene (8 bases). V was cut by 5 bases and J by 1 base, with 17 bases left in between. This CDR3 region has 17 residues. Germline assignment: CDR1 SEHNR and CDR2 FQNEAQ (reference sequence). The CDR3 DNA sequence: TGTGCCAGCAGCCCCGCGCGGGGGACAGGGAACACCGGGGAGCTGTTTTTT. Its protein product is CASSPARGTGNTGELFF.